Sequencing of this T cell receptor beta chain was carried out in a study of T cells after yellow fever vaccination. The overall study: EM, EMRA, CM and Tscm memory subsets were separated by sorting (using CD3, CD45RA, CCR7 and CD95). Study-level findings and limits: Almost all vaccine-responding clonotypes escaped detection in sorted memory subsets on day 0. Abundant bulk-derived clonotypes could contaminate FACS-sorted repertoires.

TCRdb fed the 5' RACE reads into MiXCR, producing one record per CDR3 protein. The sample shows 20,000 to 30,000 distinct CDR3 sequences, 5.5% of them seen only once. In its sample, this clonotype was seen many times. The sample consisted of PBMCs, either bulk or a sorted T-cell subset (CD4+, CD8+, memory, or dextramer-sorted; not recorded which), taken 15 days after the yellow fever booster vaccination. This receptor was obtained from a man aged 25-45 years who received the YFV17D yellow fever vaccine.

This CDR3 is CSARDNYGYTF. CDR3 in DNA: TGCAGTGCTCGGGACAACTATGGCTACACCTTC. The rearrangement links TRBV20-1 to TRBJ1-2, with D possibly matching TRBD1 (5 bases). This CDR3 spans 11 amino acids. Per germline, CDR1 DFQATT and CDR2 SNEGSKA (reference sequence). The V and J ends lost 5 bases and 2 bases respectively, with 6 bases between them.